One sample yielded the 16 T cell receptor beta chains listed below, sequenced in a study of Graves' ophthalmopathy and Graves' hyperthyroidism. RNA transcripts yielded amplified TCR beta CDR3 regions. The library came from an HTBI-primed first-round RT-PCR and a second-round multiplex PCR. Via MiXCR, TCRdb re-called the multiplex PCR reads, giving one row per CDR3 protein. Of 650,000 to 900,000 distinct CDR3 sequences in the sample, roughly two fifths were seen once. The specimen was peripheral blood. The receptors shown here come from an adult man with Graves' ophthalmopathy.

There are a few counts of this clonotype. The gene calls are TRBV9 and TRBJ1-2, with a possible D match to TRBD1 (6 bases). Germline V gene data show CDR1 as SGDLS and CDR2 as YYNGEE. The CDR3 is 13 amino acids. V dropped 3 bases and J dropped 4 bases, with 10 bases sitting between them. This chain's CDR3 is CASSDRAAYGYTF. In DNA form, the CDR3 reads TGTGCCAGCAGCGACAGGGCGGCCTATGGCTACACCTTC.

This clonotype was counted at least ten times. The gene calls are TRBV5-8 and TRBJ1-2; possibly TRBD1 for D (5 bases). V lost 0 bases, J lost 8 bases, and 11 bases lay in between. The CDR3 totals 13 residues. Germline V CDR1 and CDR2: SGHTS, YDEGEE. This CDR3 is CASSLEGLGGYTF. CDR3 sequence (DNA): TGTGCCAGCAGCTTGGAGGGGCTCGGGGGCTACACCTTC.

The sample holds many counts of this clonotype. J is TRBJ2-7 and V is TRBV9; no reliable D call. Looked up from germline, CDR1 is SGDLS and CDR2 is YYNGEE. V was shortened by 2 bases and J by 6 bases, with 15 bases between the two germline ends. The CDR3 covers 14 residues. Here the CDR3 DNA reads TGTGCCAGCAGCGTCACGGATGAGGCCCTCGAGCAGTACTTC. This translates into CASSVTDEALEQYF.

Here the CDR3 reads CASSQGRDRGLSSGANVLTF. CDR3 coding DNA: TGCGCCAGCAGCCAAGGAAGGGACAGGGGGCTTAGTTCTGGGGCCAACGTCCTGACTTTC. V gene TRBV4-3 combines with J gene TRBJ2-6, with 12 bases aligning to TRBD1. With V trimmed by 1 base and J by 1 base, 8 bases remained unmatched. This CDR3 has 20 amino acids. The germline V gene encodes CDR1 LGHNA and CDR2 YSLEER.

This chain links TRBV20-1 with TRBJ1-6, with 9 nucleotides matching TRBD1. Germline-derived CDR1 and CDR2 are DFQATT and SNEGSKA (reference sequence). V was clipped by 6 bases and J by 10 bases; unmatched bases: 7. The CDR3 extends over 13 amino acids. CDR3 in amino acids: CSARTGAKSPLHF. The CDR3 DNA follows: TGCAGTGCGCGGACAGGGGCGAAGTCACCCCTCCACTTT.

V is TRBV9 and J is TRBJ1-3, with TRBD1 matching 7 bases. CDR3 length: 14 amino acids. The V gene's germline CDR1 is SGDLS and CDR2 YYNGEE. V lost 7 bases to trimming and J lost 3 bases; unmatched junction nucleotides: 7. The CDR3 DNA sequence: TGTGCCAGCTCGGCAGGGGGGAGTGGAAACACCATATATTTT. Translating gives CASSAGGSGNTIYF.

V and J are TRBV6-2 or TRBV6-3 and TRBJ1-4; possible D gene TRBD1, 5 bases. Germline CDR1 and CDR2: MNHEY and SVGEGT. V was trimmed by 0 bases and J by 0 bases, leaving 8 bases between them. The CDR3 runs to 16 residues. The CDR3 is CASSYSGATTNEKLFF. The DNA of the CDR3 is TGTGCCAGCAGTTACTCCGGGGCCACAACTAATGAAAAACTGTTTTTT.

This clonotype was seen at least ten times. V usage is TRBV9 and J usage is TRBJ1-2, with D perhaps matching TRBD1 (5 bases). Per the germline V gene, CDR1 is SGDLS and CDR2 is YYNGEE. The CDR3 has 15 amino acids. Trimming removed 0 bases at V and 6 bases at J, with 15 bases between. CDR3 residues: CASSVERGSSDGYTF. CDR3 nucleotide sequence: TGTGCCAGCAGCGTAGAGAGGGGATCCTCCGATGGCTACACCTTC.

This clonotype has at least ten counts. The V and J genes are TRBV10-1 and TRBJ1-1; D is ambiguous. This CDR3 region has 14 residues. V was trimmed by 0 bases and J by 5 bases, leaving 10 bases between them. Germline values: CDR1 WNHNN, CDR2 SYGVQD (reference sequence). The CDR3 DNA sequence: TGCGCCAGCAGTGAGTCGAACGGGGAAACTGAAGCTTTCTTT. Translated, it gives CASSESNGETEAFF.

This clonotype was detected ten times or more. The chain carries TRBV7-2 and TRBJ2-5; 7 positions agree with TRBD2. V dropped 1 base and J dropped 8; count of bases not matched to a gene: 10. This CDR3 is built from 15 residues. Germline V gives CDR1 SGHTA, CDR2 FQGNSA. Here the CDR3 DNA reads TGTGCCAGCAGCTTAGTTGGCGGGTCGGGGGGAACCCAGTACTTC. It translates to CASSLVGGSGGTQYF.

This clonotype was seen many times. The V and J genes are TRBV2 and TRBJ1-2, with 8 bases identical to TRBD1. The ends lost 8 bases at V and 13 bases at J; junction bases unmatched: 6. The CDR3 runs 10 residues. The germline gives CDR1 SNHLY, CDR2 FYNNEI. Written as DNA, the CDR3 is TGTGCCAGCCAAGGACAGGGACGCACCTTC. Protein: CASQGQGRTF. Supplemented by reference TRBV2 and TRBJ1-2, the full variable domain reads EPEVTQTPSHQVTQMGQEVILRCVPISNHLYFYWYRQILGQKVEFLVSFYNNEISEKSEIFDDQFSVERPDGSNFTLKIRSTKLEDSAMYFCASQGQGRTFGSGTRLTVV.

This clonotype was counted a few times. In nucleotides, the CDR3 is TGTGCCAGCAGCTTTCCAGGGACTAATTCACCCCTCCACTTT. Protein: CASSFPGTNSPLHF. This chain links TRBV5-6 with TRBJ1-6, with D maybe TRBD1 (5 bases). The CDR3 runs 14 residues. V lost 2 bases and J 6 bases, leaving 9 bases between the germline ends. The germline gives CDR1 SGHDT, CDR2 YYEEEE. Variable domain in full (rest from reference TRBV5-6 and TRBJ1-6): DAGVTQSPTHLIKTRGQQVTLRCSPKSGHDTVSWYQQALGQGPQFIFQYYEEEERQRGNFPDRFSGHQFPNYSSELNVNALLLGDSALYLCASSFPGTNSPLHFGNGTRLTVT.

This clonotype came up many times. The chain joins TRBV2 to TRBJ2-5, with D unresolved. The germline V gene encodes CDR1 SNHLY and CDR2 FYNNEI. Trimming removed 3 bases at V and 7 bases at J, with 12 bases between. The CDR3 extends over 13 amino acids. This chain's CDR3 is CASSDVPVGTQYF. CDR3 DNA sequence: TGTGCCAGCAGTGATGTCCCCGTGGGGACCCAGTACTTC.

Many counts were recorded for this clonotype. The chain carries TRBV7-2 and TRBJ1-1; TRBD1 might be the D (5 bases). The CDR3 runs to 14 residues. Germline V gene data show CDR1 as SGHTA and CDR2 as FQGNSA. V was clipped by 5 bases and J by 4 bases, with 14 bases between them. The CDR3 reads CASSRRPDTTEAFF. The CDR3 DNA sequence: TGTGCCAGCAGCCGACGGCCGGACACCACTGAAGCTTTCTTT.

Notes on this clonotype: The junction departs from germline at one end; a sequencing error may be responsible. The V and J genes are TRBV24-1 and TRBJ1-3; the match to TRBD1 covers 8 bases. From germline, CDR1 is KGHDR and CDR2 SFDVKD. The CDR3 loop spans 15 amino acids. The CDR3 loop is CASSPRTGFGNTIYF. The CDR3 nucleotides read TGTGCCAGCAGTCCCCGGACAGGGTTTGGAAACACCATATATTTT.

As to this clonotype: Just one base apart from a much larger clone, this may be a read error. The gene calls are TRBV9 and TRBJ1-1; TRBD1 matches at 9 bases. The CDR3 contains 13 residues. Germline V CDR1 and CDR2: SGDLS, YYNGEE. The CDR3 nucleotides are TGTGCCTGCAGACGGGGACAGGGCCTTGAAGCTTTCTTT. Protein: CACRRGQGLEAFF.